A selection of T cell receptor beta chains follows, all from one sample in a study of OX40 agonist ivuxolimab in advanced cancers. Repertoires were generated with immunoSEQ multiplex PCR, while TCRdb's copy carries only in-frame clones and drops some. The sample lists more than 55,000 clones, around 87% occurring once. The source material was CD4+ or CD8+ T cells sorted from blood, sampled in a trial of the OX40 agonist ivuxolimab. Receptor source: an adult with an advanced solid tumor such as melanoma, head and neck, liver or kidney cancer. Each CDR3 is given with its conserved first and last residue. Fields, in order: J gene, V gene, D gene, CDR3 protein. A D gene is named only where the DNA matches it firmly.

J gene: TRBJ2-1
V gene: TRBV6-6
D gene: TRBD2
CDR3 protein: CASSSPSGRLNEQFF

J gene: TRBJ1-3
V gene: TRBV2
D gene: NA
CDR3 protein: CASSVFGNTIYF

J gene: TRBJ2-2
V gene: TRBV19
D gene: TRBD2
CDR3 protein: CASSGLAANTGELFF

J gene: TRBJ1-2
V gene: TRBV5-8
D gene: NA
CDR3 protein: CASIPVRVRYGYTF

J gene: TRBJ2-7
V gene: TRBV6-5
D gene: TRBD1
CDR3 protein: CASTSPGTGFYEQYF

J gene: TRBJ1-6
V gene: TRBV2
D gene: TRBD1
CDR3 protein: CASRGQGVGNSPLHF

J gene: TRBJ1-2
V gene: TRBV7-2
D gene: NA
CDR3 protein: CASSLASYGYTF

J gene: TRBJ1-3
V gene: TRBV4-3
D gene: NA
CDR3 protein: CASSQITQPSGNTIYF

J gene: TRBJ2-1
V gene: TRBV28
D gene: NA
CDR3 protein: CASSPTPGLISYNEQFF

J gene: TRBJ2-1
V gene: TRBV19
D gene: TRBD2
CDR3 protein: CASGGGRSYNEQFF

J gene: TRBJ2-5
V gene: TRBV11-3
D gene: NA
CDR3 protein: CASSLVGVQETQYF

J gene: TRBJ1-2
V gene: TRBV28
D gene: TRBD1
CDR3 protein: CASSLGNRGPNYGYTF

J gene: TRBJ2-3
V gene: TRBV14
D gene: NA
CDR3 protein: CASSRLGAAGDTQYF

J gene: TRBJ2-2
V gene: TRBV7-2
D gene: NA
CDR3 protein: CASSLVSGLIPGELFF

J gene: TRBJ2-4
V gene: TRBV19
D gene: NA
CDR3 protein: CASSMSRDHRNIQYF

J gene: TRBJ1-1
V gene: TRBV4-3
D gene: TRBD1
CDR3 protein: CASSHQGGTEAFF

J gene: TRBJ1-2
V gene: TRBV6-6
D gene: TRBD1
CDR3 protein: CASRGTGGGYTF

J gene: TRBJ1-1
V gene: TRBV5-4
D gene: NA
CDR3 protein: CASSLEARGLNTEAFF

J gene: TRBJ2-7
V gene: TRBV6-1
D gene: NA
CDR3 protein: CASSDWETAYEQYF

J gene: TRBJ1-1
V gene: TRBV18
D gene: NA
CDR3 protein: CASSPEGPNTEAFF

J gene: TRBJ1-5
V gene: TRBV7-9
D gene: NA
CDR3 protein: CASSPSGGNQPQHF

J gene: TRBJ1-1
V gene: TRBV19
D gene: NA
CDR3 protein: CASSSSTENTEAFF

J gene: TRBJ2-1
V gene: TRBV30
D gene: NA
CDR3 protein: CAWSVVNEQFF

J gene: TRBJ1-1
V gene: TRBV28
D gene: NA
CDR3 protein: CASRPGLMNTEAFF

J gene: TRBJ2-5
V gene: TRBV12-1
D gene: NA
CDR3 protein: CASSLTTSGGRETQYF

J gene: NA
V gene: TRBV6-6
D gene: NA
CDR3 protein: CASSKSYEQYF

J gene: TRBJ2-5
V gene: TRBV28
D gene: NA
CDR3 protein: CASSPRGTQYF

J gene: TRBJ1-2
V gene: TRBV18
D gene: NA
CDR3 protein: CASSPPGLSGYTF

J gene: TRBJ2-1
V gene: TRBV7-3
D gene: TRBD2
CDR3 protein: CASSLTSGNYNEQFF

J gene: TRBJ1-2
V gene: TRBV29-1
D gene: TRBD1
CDR3 protein: CSVPGQVENYGYTF

J gene: TRBJ1-5
V gene: TRBV30
D gene: NA
CDR3 protein: CAWSASVTDGQPQHF

J gene: TRBJ1-1
V gene: TRBV6-1
D gene: TRBD1
CDR3 protein: CASRGQGRRVTEAFF

J gene: TRBJ1-2
V gene: TRBV28
D gene: TRBD1
CDR3 protein: CASSFRLNRGGYTF

J gene: TRBJ2-3
V gene: TRBV28
D gene: NA
CDR3 protein: CASSIRLAGTDTQYF

J gene: TRBJ1-2
V gene: TRBV19
D gene: TRBD1
CDR3 protein: CASSSPGQGNYGYTF

J gene: TRBJ2-7
V gene: TRBV29-1
D gene: NA
CDR3 protein: CSVGQAVYEQYF

J gene: TRBJ2-5
V gene: TRBV7-6
D gene: NA
CDR3 protein: CASSFGRQETQYF

J gene: TRBJ2-3
V gene: TRBV2
D gene: TRBD1
CDR3 protein: CASSRQRTGGADTQYF

J gene: TRBJ2-5
V gene: TRBV7-2
D gene: NA
CDR3 protein: CASSLGIMLETQYF

J gene: TRBJ1-5
V gene: TRBV7-9
D gene: NA
CDR3 protein: CASSLQQGQPQHF

J gene: TRBJ2-2
V gene: TRBV14
D gene: TRBD2
CDR3 protein: CASSQGLAGHTGELFF

J gene: TRBJ2-1
V gene: TRBV9
D gene: NA
CDR3 protein: CASGPRENEQFF

J gene: TRBJ1-1
V gene: TRBV2
D gene: NA
CDR3 protein: CASNRYGGDTEAFF

J gene: TRBJ1-2
V gene: TRBV7-8
D gene: NA
CDR3 protein: CASSLVRTNYGYTF

J gene: TRBJ2-3
V gene: TRBV10-2
D gene: TRBD1
CDR3 protein: CASSVTGASTDTQYF

J gene: TRBJ2-7
V gene: TRBV5-6
D gene: TRBD2
CDR3 protein: CASSPLGGRASYEQYF

J gene: NA
V gene: TRBV5-1
D gene: TRBD2
CDR3 protein: CASSLAGTSGGYEQYF

J gene: TRBJ2-2
V gene: TRBV28
D gene: NA
CDR3 protein: CASKRPGLVSTGELFF

J gene: TRBJ2-7
V gene: TRBV11-2
D gene: TRBD1
CDR3 protein: CASSLGQGAPYEQYF

J gene: TRBJ2-7
V gene: TRBV4-2
D gene: TRBD2
CDR3 protein: CASSLGTSGRAGGAYEQYF

J gene: TRBJ2-3
V gene: TRBV9
D gene: NA
CDR3 protein: CASSVRGQTDTQYF

J gene: TRBJ1-1
V gene: TRBV5-4
D gene: NA
CDR3 protein: CASSLTGNTEAFF

J gene: TRBJ1-2
V gene: TRBV19
D gene: NA
CDR3 protein: CASIVSINANYGYTF

J gene: TRBJ1-4
V gene: TRBV25-1
D gene: NA
CDR3 protein: CASSEYVGMGEKLFF

J gene: TRBJ1-1
V gene: TRBV7-2
D gene: NA
CDR3 protein: CASSRSGGLNTEAFF

J gene: TRBJ1-4
V gene: TRBV6-5
D gene: TRBD1
CDR3 protein: CASSGTGGAREKLFF

J gene: TRBJ2-7
V gene: TRBV28
D gene: NA
CDR3 protein: CASRGDGSYEQYF

J gene: TRBJ2-5
V gene: TRBV6-1
D gene: NA
CDR3 protein: CASRAGLQETQYF

J gene: TRBJ1-1
V gene: TRBV18
D gene: TRBD1
CDR3 protein: CASSQGQGNTEAFF

J gene: TRBJ2-7
V gene: TRBV5-6
D gene: NA
CDR3 protein: CASSLTGPGNYEQYF